Following are 21 T cell receptor beta chains from one sample sequenced in a study of T cells of healthy individuals. In TCRdb, the 5' RACE reads were re-called with MiXCR into one record per CDR3 protein. The sample records 75,000 to 95,000 distinct CDR3 sequences, roughly 5% being singletons. Every receptor here comes from a female donor in good health.

This clonotype was observed many times. The V and J genes are TRBV4-3 and TRBJ2-1, with D possibly matching TRBD2 (6 bases). The V gene lost 1 base and the J gene lost 3 bases, with 13 bases spanning the gap. Germline CDR1 and CDR2: LGHNA and YSLEER. This CDR3 region has 16 residues. The CDR3: CASSQAASASYNEQFF. CDR3 nucleotide sequence: TGCGCCAGCAGCCAAGCTGCTAGCGCTAGCTACAATGAGCAGTTCTTC.

This clonotype was observed many times. CDR3 in amino acids: CASSSPPPIEREGRSEQFF. CDR3 in DNA: TGTGCCAGCAGTTCACCCCCTCCGATCGAGCGGGAGGGCCGCAGTGAGCAGTTCTTC. The V call is TRBV27, the J call TRBJ2-1, with 10 nucleotides matching TRBD2. The CDR3 has 19 amino acids. Per germline, CDR1 MNHEY and CDR2 SMNVEV (reference sequence). V lost 4 bases, J lost 9 bases, and 21 bases stayed unmatched.

This clonotype has a handful of counts. The chain carries TRBV6-2 or TRBV6-3 and TRBJ1-1; the match to TRBD1 covers 12 bases. This CDR3 has 15 amino acids. From germline, CDR1 is MNHEY and CDR2 SVGEGT. V trimming: 4 bases; J trimming: 5 bases; junction bases outside the gene matches: 5. In nucleotides, the CDR3 is TGTGCCAGCAGTTGGGACAGGGGGCGGCGGACTGAAGCTTTCTTT. Translating gives CASSWDRGRRTEAFF.

This clonotype was counted ten times or more. The V and J genes are TRBV7-6 and TRBJ2-3; D is ambiguous. The germline CDR1 and CDR2 sequences are SGHVS and FNYEAQ. There are 13 residues in the CDR3. V gave up 2 bases and J gave up 6 bases, with 9 bases separating them. CDR3 loop: CASSLNRADTQYF. For the CDR3, the DNA is TGTGCCAGCAGCTTAAACCGGGCCGATACGCAGTATTTT.

This clonotype was counted between two and nine times. This chain connects TRBV6-1 to TRBJ1-2, with no clear D. CDR3 length: 10 amino acids. Germline CDR1 MNHNS, CDR2 SASEGT. Trimming removed 6 bases from V and 4 bases from J, with 3 bases in between. The CDR3 sequence: CASSRYGYTF. Here the CDR3 DNA reads TGTGCCAGCAGCCGCTATGGCTACACCTTC.

The chain links TRBV28 to TRBJ1-2; 8 bases line up with TRBD1. Losses at the gene ends were 5 bases for V and 6 bases for J; bases not matched to a gene: 8. This CDR3 is 14 amino acids long. Germline values: CDR1 MDHEN, CDR2 SYDVKM. This CDR3 reads CASSPGQGLDGYTF. CDR3 DNA sequence: TGTGCCAGCAGTCCAGGACAGGGTCTGGATGGCTACACCTTC.

The genes are TRBV5-1 and TRBJ1-1; D is unresolved. This CDR3 has 15 amino acids. V gave up 0 bases and J gave up 5 bases, with 14 bases separating them. Germline lookup yields CDR1 SGHRS and CDR2 YFSETQ. CDR3 region: CASSLDGGVGTEAFF. In nucleotides, the CDR3 is TGCGCCAGCAGCTTGGATGGCGGGGTTGGGACTGAAGCTTTCTTT.

At least ten counts were recorded for this clonotype. The chain is built from TRBV6-2 or TRBV6-3 and TRBJ1-1, with 9 bases that match TRBD1. CDR1 MNHEY and CDR2 SVGEGT come from the germline V gene. This CDR3 is 12 amino acids long. J lost 5 bases, V lost 8 bases, and 3 bases had no gene match. The CDR3 region has the DNA TGTGCCAGCGGGGACAGGGAAACTGAAGCTTTCTTT. It codes for CASGDRETEAFF.

This clonotype was detected many times. The rearrangement joins TRBV12-5 to TRBJ2-1; D not certain. This CDR3 has 14 residues. Trimming removed 1 base from V and 7 bases from J, with 11 bases in between. CDR1 and CDR2 (germline): LGHNT, FRNRAP. CDR3 DNA: TGTGCTAGTGGTTTGGGGGCCCTCCGGAATGAGCAGTTCTTC. It specifies CASGLGALRNEQFF. Using reference TRBV12-5 and TRBJ2-1 for the parts outside the CDR3, the full variable domain is DARVTQTPRHKVTEMGQEVTMRCQPILGHNTVFWYRQTMMQGLELLAYFRNRAPLDDSGMPKDRFSAEMPDATLATLKIQPSEPRDSAVYFCASGLGALRNEQFFGPGTRLTVL.

This clonotype has a count of ten or more. J is TRBJ1-4 and V is TRBV6-6; weak D call: TRBD1 (5 bases). The CDR3 is 13 amino acids. Germline values: CDR1 MNHNY, CDR2 SVGAGI (reference sequence). Deletions cut 6 bases from V and 4 bases from J, with 9 bases between. The CDR3 here is CASRGLYNEKLFF. The CDR3, as DNA: TGTGCCAGCAGGGGACTGTATAATGAAAAACTGTTTTTT.

The sample holds many counts of this clonotype. This chain joins TRBV14 and TRBJ2-4; 7 bases are a match to TRBD2. Looked up from germline, CDR1 is SGHDN and CDR2 is FVKESK. The CDR3 has 16 amino acids. The V and J ends lost 1 base and 0 bases, in that order; junction bases with no gene match: 3. The chain's CDR3 is CASSQVSGLAKNIQYF. The DNA of the CDR3 is TGTGCCAGCAGCCAAGTTAGCGGGTTAGCCAAAAACATTCAGTACTTC.

This clonotype was counted a few times. The J gene is TRBJ1-1, the V gene TRBV6-5; D may be TRBD1 (6 bases). The ends were cut back, 2 bases at V and 0 bases at J, with 19 bases in the middle. This CDR3 contains 18 residues. CDR1 and CDR2 from the germline V gene are MNHEY and SVGAGI. Written as DNA, the CDR3 is TGTGCCAGCAGTTACGTGGGGGGGGGGGGCAAGTTGAACACTGAAGCTTTCTTT. Its translation is CASSYVGGGGKLNTEAFF.

This clonotype was found many times. The chain employs TRBV29-1 and TRBJ2-1; 10 bases map to TRBD1. The CDR3 loop spans 17 amino acids. Germline trimming cut 0 bases from V and 8 bases from J; bases unmatched to any gene: 13. Germline lookup yields CDR1 SQVTM and CDR2 ANQGSEA. The CDR3 reads CSVEDWDRGKGVDEQFF. As DNA, the CDR3 is TGCAGCGTTGAAGACTGGGACAGGGGAAAGGGGGTCGATGAGCAGTTCTTC.

The table lists this clonotype with many counts. The V and J genes are TRBV4-2 and TRBJ1-6; D remains ambiguous. Trimming left V 1 base short and J 5 bases short, with 12 bases between. Germline V gene data show CDR1 as LGHNA and CDR2 as YNFKEQ. This CDR3 comprises 16 residues. CDR3 protein: CASSQGHALDNSPLHF. In DNA, the CDR3 is TGTGCCAGCAGCCAAGGTCATGCCCTAGATAATTCACCCCTCCACTTT.

This clonotype was recorded at least ten times. This chain uses TRBV28 with TRBJ2-5; TRBD2 matches at 9 bases. J was trimmed by 1 base and V by 2 bases; bases with no gene match: 8. The CDR3 has 17 amino acids. Germline values: CDR1 MDHEN, CDR2 SYDVKM. CDR3 amino acids: CASSLTYSGSPQETQYF. CDR3 nucleotide sequence: TGTGCCAGCAGTTTAACGTATAGCGGGAGTCCCCAAGAGACCCAGTACTTC.

This clonotype was detected ten times or more. The chain is built from TRBV5-6 and TRBJ2-3, with a tentative D call TRBD1 (5 bases). V was trimmed by 6 bases and J by 2 bases, leaving 22 bases between them. Germline CDR1 reads SGHDT; CDR2 reads YYEEEE. CDR3 length equals 17 residues. The CDR3 DNA is TGTGCCAGCACATCACCAGTTGACAGCGCCCTCACAGATACGCAGTATTTT. As protein: CASTSPVDSALTDTQYF.

This clonotype was seen a few times. The rearrangement links TRBV20-1 to TRBJ2-3; TRBD2 agrees at 7 bases. The trim removed 3 bases at V and 2 bases at J, leaving 5 bases unmatched. Germline V gene sequence: CDR1 DFQATT, CDR2 SNEGSKA (reference sequence). This CDR3 is 14 amino acids long. The CDR3, as DNA: TGCAGTGCTAGTGCGAGCGGGATCACAGATACGCAGTATTTT. The encoded protein is CSASASGITDTQYF.

Ten or more counts support this clonotype. The V and J genes are TRBV29-1 and TRBJ1-1; D not certain. The CDR3 totals 11 residues. Trimming shortened V by 7 bases and J by 4 bases, and 10 bases separated the two germline ends. Germline-derived CDR1 and CDR2 are SQVTM and ANQGSEA. In DNA, the CDR3 is TGCAGCGCCCGAGGAAGCACTGAAGCTTTCTTT. It translates to CSARGSTEAFF.

The rearrangement links TRBV4-3 to TRBJ2-7; TRBD2 agrees at 8 bases. CDR1 and CDR2 (germline): LGHNA, YSLEER. The junction had 2 bases not matched to a gene; V was cut back by 1 base and J by 3 bases. CDR3 size: 14 residues. The CDR3 DNA follows: TGCGCCAGCAGCCAAGGGCGGGGGGACTACGAGCAGTACTTC. This sequence encodes CASSQGRGDYEQYF.

The chain carries TRBV28 and TRBJ2-7; TRBD2 matches at 7 bases. Germline V gives CDR1 MDHEN, CDR2 SYDVKM. V was pared by 2 bases and J by 5 bases, with 9 bases of the junction left unmatched. The CDR3 has 15 residues. CDR3 nucleotide sequence: TGTGCCAGCAGTTTAGGCGGGAGCGGCGGCCACGAGCAGTACTTC. The encoded protein is CASSLGGSGGHEQYF.

The V call is TRBV5-1, the J call TRBJ2-3; D not resolved. The CDR3 consists of 14 residues. Trimming cost V 0 bases and J 0 bases, with 5 bases left between them. Germline V CDR1 and CDR2: SGHRS, YFSETQ. The CDR3 spells CASSLEVSTDTQYF. In DNA form, the CDR3 reads TGCGCCAGCAGCTTGGAGGTGAGCACAGATACGCAGTATTTT.